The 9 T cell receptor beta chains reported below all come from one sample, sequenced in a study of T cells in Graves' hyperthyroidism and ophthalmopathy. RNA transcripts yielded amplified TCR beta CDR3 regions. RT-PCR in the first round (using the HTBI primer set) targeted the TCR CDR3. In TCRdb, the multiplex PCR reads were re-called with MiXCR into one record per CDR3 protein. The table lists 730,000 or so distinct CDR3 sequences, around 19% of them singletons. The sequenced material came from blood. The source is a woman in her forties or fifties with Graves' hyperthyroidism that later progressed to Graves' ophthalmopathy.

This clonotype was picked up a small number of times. The CDR3 sequence is CASSQRTGPPQTQYF. For the CDR3, the DNA is TGCGCCAGCAGTCAACGGACAGGGCCGCCTCAGACCCAGTACTTC. The V and J genes are TRBV10-1 and TRBJ2-5, with 8 bases fitting TRBD1. This CDR3 has 15 residues. Trimming at V came to 5 bases and at J to 6 bases, leaving 11 bases not matched to a gene. Germline-derived CDR1 and CDR2 are WNHNN and SYGVQD (reference sequence).

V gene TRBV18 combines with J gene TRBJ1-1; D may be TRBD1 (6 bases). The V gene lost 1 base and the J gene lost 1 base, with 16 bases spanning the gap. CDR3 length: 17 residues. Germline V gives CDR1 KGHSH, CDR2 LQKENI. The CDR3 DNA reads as TGTGCCAGCTCACCACGATACAGGGACCATGCGAACACTGAAGCTTTCTTT. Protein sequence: CASSPRYRDHANTEAFF.

The CDR3 is CASSRPTGFTDEQFF. The CDR3 coding sequence is TGTGCCAGTAGTAGACCCACAGGGTTTACCGATGAGCAGTTCTTC. This chain connects TRBV19 to TRBJ2-1, with D possibly being TRBD1 (6 bases). Germline CDR1 LNHDA, CDR2 SQIVND (reference sequence). The CDR3 covers 15 residues. V lost 4 bases and J 8 bases, leaving 18 bases between the germline ends.

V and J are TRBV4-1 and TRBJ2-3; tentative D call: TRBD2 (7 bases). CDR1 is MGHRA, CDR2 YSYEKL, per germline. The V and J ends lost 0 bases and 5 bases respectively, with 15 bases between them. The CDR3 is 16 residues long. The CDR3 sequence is CASSQERGGAVDTQYF. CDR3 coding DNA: TGCGCCAGCAGCCAAGAACGAGGGGGGGCCGTAGATACGCAGTATTTT.

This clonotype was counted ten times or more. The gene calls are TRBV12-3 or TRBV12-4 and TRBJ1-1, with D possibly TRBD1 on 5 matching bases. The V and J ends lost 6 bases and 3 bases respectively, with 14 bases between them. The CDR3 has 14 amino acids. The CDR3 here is CASRYGGGDTEAFF. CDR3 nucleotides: TGTGCCAGCAGGTACGGGGGAGGCGACACTGAAGCTTTCTTT.

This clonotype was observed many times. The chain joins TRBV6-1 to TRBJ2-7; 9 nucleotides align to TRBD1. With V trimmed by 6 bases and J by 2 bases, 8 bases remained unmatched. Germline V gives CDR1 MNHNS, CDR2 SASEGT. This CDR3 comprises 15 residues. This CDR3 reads CASRPAGTGTYEQYF. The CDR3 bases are TGTGCCAGCAGACCAGCCGGGACAGGGACCTACGAGCAGTACTTC.

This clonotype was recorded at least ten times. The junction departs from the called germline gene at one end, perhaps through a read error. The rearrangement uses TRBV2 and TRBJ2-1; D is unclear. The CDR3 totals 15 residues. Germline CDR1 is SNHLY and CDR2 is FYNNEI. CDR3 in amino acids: CASSEAESSFNEQFF. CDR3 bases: TGTGCCAGCAGTGAGGCGGAGTCCTCCTTCAATGAGCAGTTCTTC.

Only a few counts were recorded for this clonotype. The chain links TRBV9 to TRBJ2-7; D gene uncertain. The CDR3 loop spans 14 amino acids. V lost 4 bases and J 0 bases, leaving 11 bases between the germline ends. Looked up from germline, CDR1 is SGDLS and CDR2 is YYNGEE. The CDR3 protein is CASSPAYYSYEQYF. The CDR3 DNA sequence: TGTGCCAGCAGCCCAGCTTACTACTCCTACGAGCAGTACTTC.

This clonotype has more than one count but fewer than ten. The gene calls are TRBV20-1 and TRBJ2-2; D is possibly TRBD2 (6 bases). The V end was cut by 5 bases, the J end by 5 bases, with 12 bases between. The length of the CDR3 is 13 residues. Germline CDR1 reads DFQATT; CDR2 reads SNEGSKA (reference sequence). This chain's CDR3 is CSAWPGGTGELFF. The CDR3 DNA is TGCAGTGCTTGGCCCGGGGGTACCGGGGAGCTGTTTTTT.